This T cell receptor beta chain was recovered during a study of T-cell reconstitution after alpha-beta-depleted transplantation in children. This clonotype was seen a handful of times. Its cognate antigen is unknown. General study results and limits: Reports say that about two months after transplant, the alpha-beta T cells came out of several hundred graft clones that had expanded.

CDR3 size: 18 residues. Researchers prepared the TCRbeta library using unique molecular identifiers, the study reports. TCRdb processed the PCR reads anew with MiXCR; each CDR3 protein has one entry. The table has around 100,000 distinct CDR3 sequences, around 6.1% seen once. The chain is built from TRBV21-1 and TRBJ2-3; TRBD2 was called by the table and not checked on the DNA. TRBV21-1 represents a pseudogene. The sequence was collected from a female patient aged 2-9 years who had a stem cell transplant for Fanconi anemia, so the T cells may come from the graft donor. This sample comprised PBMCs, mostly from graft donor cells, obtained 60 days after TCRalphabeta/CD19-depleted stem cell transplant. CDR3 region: CASSKAHTRQGGTDTQYF. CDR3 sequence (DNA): TGTGCCAGCAGCAAAGCGCACACACGGCAGGGAGGCACAGATACGCAGTATTTT.